The entry below gives a single TCR beta chain sequence along with its context. UMIs and a universal primer site were added when TCR cDNA was made by 5'RACE template switching. TCRdb analysed the 5' RACE reads with MiXCR anew, one entry per CDR3 protein. The repertoire holds hundreds of thousands of distinct CDR3 sequences, with roughly 22% as singletons. The record originates from a study of T cells after yellow fever vaccination. Germline V gene lookup returns CDR1 MNHEY and CDR2 SVGAGI. The CDR3 consists of 17 residues. J lost 2 bases, V lost 4 bases, and 7 bases had no gene match. Sample: PBMCs, taken more than 20 days after the first yellow fever vaccination. The chain employs TRBV6-5 and TRBJ2-3, with 12 nucleotides matching TRBD2. The sequence was collected from a man between 18 and 29 years old who received the YFV17D yellow fever vaccine. CDR3 in DNA: TGTGCCAGCAGTTTCCGAACTAGCGGGGGGCACACAGATACGCAGTATTTT. Amino acid sequence: CASSFRTSGGHTDTQYF.